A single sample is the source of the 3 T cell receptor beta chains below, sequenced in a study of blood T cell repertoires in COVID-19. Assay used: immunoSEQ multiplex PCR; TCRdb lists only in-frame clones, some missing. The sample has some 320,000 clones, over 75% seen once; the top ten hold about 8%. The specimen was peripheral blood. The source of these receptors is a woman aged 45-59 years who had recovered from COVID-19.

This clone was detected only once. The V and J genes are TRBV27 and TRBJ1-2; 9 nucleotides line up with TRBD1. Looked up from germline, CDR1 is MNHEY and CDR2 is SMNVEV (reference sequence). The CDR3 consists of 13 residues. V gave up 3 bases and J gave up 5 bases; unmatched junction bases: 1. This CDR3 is CASSLTGGYGYTF. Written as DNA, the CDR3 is TGTGCCAGCAGTTTGACAGGGGGTTATGGCTACACCTTC.

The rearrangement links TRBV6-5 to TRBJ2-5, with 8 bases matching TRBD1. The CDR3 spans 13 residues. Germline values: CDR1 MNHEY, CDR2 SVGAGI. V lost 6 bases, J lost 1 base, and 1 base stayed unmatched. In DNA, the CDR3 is TGTGCCAGCAGAGACAGGGGCCAAGAGACCCAGTACTTC. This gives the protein CASRDRGQETQYF.

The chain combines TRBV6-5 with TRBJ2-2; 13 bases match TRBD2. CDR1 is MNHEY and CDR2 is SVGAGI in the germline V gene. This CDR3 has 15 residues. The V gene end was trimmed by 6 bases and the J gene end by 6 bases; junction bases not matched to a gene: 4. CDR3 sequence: CASSRGTSGAGELFF. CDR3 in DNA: TGTGCCAGCAGCCGAGGGACTAGCGGGGCCGGGGAGCTGTTTTTT.